These 20 T cell receptor beta chains share one sample of origin, sequenced in a study of cytomegalovirus exposure and HLA in healthy donors. A multiplex PCR was run with 60 Vbeta primers and 13 Jbeta primers. The protocol was immunoSEQ multiplex PCR, while the TCRdb copy is restricted to in-frame clones and leaves out a portion. This table holds 130,000 to 150,000 clones, 75% to 80% found once. The sequenced sample was PBMCs. The source of these receptors is a man aged 35 to 55 in good health and CMV-seropositive.

In its sample, this clone was seen once. Sequence at one end of the junction differs from germline and may be a read error. The chain couples TRBV7-9 to TRBJ2-7; the D gene is possibly TRBD2 (6 bases). This CDR3 spans 14 amino acids. Germline V gene lookup returns CDR1 SEHNR and CDR2 FQNEAQ (reference sequence). CDR3 DNA: TGTTCCAGCAGCTTTAGCGGAGATCAATTCGAGCAGTACTTC. Its translation: CSSSFSGDQFEQYF. The full variable domain, its missing parts supplied by reference TRBV7-9 and TRBJ2-7, is DTGVSQNPRHKITKRGQNVTFRCDPISEHNRLYWYRQTLGQGPEFLTYFQNEAQLEKSRLLSDRFSAERPKGSFSTLEIQRTEQGDSAMYLCSSSFSGDQFEQYFGPGTRLTVT.

About this clone itself: Its ends do not fully match the called genes, so a read error is possible. CDR3: CSSSLARGGVDAEAFF. The CDR3 region has the DNA TGTTCCAGCAGCTTAGCCCGGGGAGGGGTCGACGCTGAAGCTTTCTTT. The chain carries TRBV7-9 and TRBJ1-1; possibly TRBD1 for D (5 bases). The CDR3 length is 16 residues. Germline values: CDR1 SEHNR, CDR2 FQNEAQ (reference sequence).

The count of this clone is one. The rearrangement joins TRBV10-1 to TRBJ1-4; D uncertain. The length of the CDR3 is 13 residues. V lost 2 bases to trimming and J lost 5 bases, with 6 bases between them. CDR1 is WNHNN, CDR2 SYGVQD, per germline (reference sequence). The CDR3 nucleotides read TGCGCCAGCAGTGAGAACGGGAATGAAAAACTGTTTTTT. Amino acids: CASSENGNEKLFF.

The rearrangement links TRBV27 to TRBJ2-7; the D is unclear. Per germline, CDR1 MNHEY and CDR2 SMNVEV (reference sequence). Trimming removed 3 bases from V and 3 bases from J, with 9 bases in between. This CDR3 has 13 amino acids. This CDR3 reads CASSFDSGYEQYF. The CDR3 DNA sequence: TGTGCCAGCAGTTTTGACTCCGGCTACGAGCAGTACTTC.

The chain uses TRBV13 and TRBJ1-3; D may be TRBD1 (5 bases). The germline V gene has CDR1 PRHDT and CDR2 FYEKMQ (reference sequence). Trimming stripped 5 bases from V and 2 bases from J, with 10 bases between. CDR3 size: 14 residues. The CDR3 DNA follows: TGTGCCAGCAGCCCCGGGGGGGCTGGAAACACCATATATTTT. Its translation is CASSPGGAGNTIYF.

CDR3 DNA: TGTGCCAGCAGCGTCAAGGGCGGGAGCGGTGAGACCCAGTACTTC. This translates into CASSVKGGSGETQYF. J is TRBJ2-5 and V is TRBV9, with 7 bases lining up with TRBD2. Germline CDR1 and CDR2: SGDLS and YYNGEE. The CDR3 runs to 15 residues. V dropped 2 bases and J dropped 5; count of bases not matched to a gene: 9.

The genes are TRBV28 and TRBJ2-2, with D possibly TRBD2 on 5 matching bases. V shed 6 bases and J shed 8 bases, with 19 bases lying between them. CDR3 size: 15 residues. Germline CDR1 reads MDHEN; CDR2 reads SYDVKM. CDR3 coding DNA: TGTGCCAGCAGCTCCCTCTCGGGATCATCGGGGGAGCTGTTTTTT. Residues: CASSSLSGSSGELFF.

The rearrangement joins TRBV30 to TRBJ1-1; D not resolved. Per germline, CDR1 GTSNPN and CDR2 SVGIG (reference sequence). Trimming stripped 2 bases from V and 0 bases from J, with 10 bases between. The CDR3 loop spans 14 amino acids. The CDR3: CAWSRGGMNTEAFF. The CDR3 coding sequence is TGTGCCTGGAGTCGGGGAGGTATGAACACTGAAGCTTTCTTT.

The CDR3 DNA is TGTGCCATCAGTTCGCAGGGGGATCAGCCCCAGCATTTT. Protein product: CAISSQGDQPQHF. This chain links TRBV10-3 with TRBJ1-5; 7 bases line up with TRBD1. Germline V gene sequence: CDR1 ENHRY, CDR2 SYGVKD. This CDR3 has 13 residues. The junction had 3 bases not matched to a gene; V was cut back by 5 bases and J by 5 bases.

Here the CDR3 reads CASSPRPYTDTQYF. In DNA, the CDR3 is TGTGCCAGCAGTCCCCGCCCCTACACAGATACGCAGTATTTT. This sequence joins TRBV27 and TRBJ2-3, with D unclear. V lost 5 bases, J lost 2 bases, and 11 bases lay in between. Germline V CDR1 and CDR2: MNHEY, SMNVEV (reference sequence). The CDR3 length is 14 residues.

The gene calls are TRBV28 and TRBJ2-7; 9 bases are shared with TRBD1. CDR1 and CDR2 from the germline V gene are MDHEN and SYDVKM. The V gene end was trimmed by 5 bases and the J gene end by 0 bases; junction bases not matched to a gene: 14. The CDR3 runs 18 residues. CDR3 residues: CASSPPVGQGTNSYEQYF. CDR3 bases: TGTGCCAGCAGTCCCCCGGTAGGACAGGGGACGAACTCCTACGAGCAGTACTTC.

A note on this clone: An end of the junction does not agree with germline; a read error may underlie this. This chain connects TRBV7-9 to TRBJ1-1, with a tentative D call TRBD1 (5 bases). This CDR3 comprises 13 residues. Germline lookup yields CDR1 SEHNR and CDR2 FQNEAQ (reference sequence). The CDR3 region is CSSSFQGNTEAFF. In DNA, the CDR3 is TGTTCCAGCAGTTTCCAGGGGAACACTGAAGCTTTCTTT.

This clone was counted a single time. The chain links TRBV6-5 to TRBJ1-1, with 9 bases lining up with TRBD1. The junction had 9 bases not matched to a gene; V was cut back by 7 bases and J by 6 bases. The CDR3 consists of 14 residues. Per germline, CDR1 MNHEY and CDR2 SVGAGI. CDR3 loop: CASKPGQGYSEAFF. The CDR3 region has the DNA TGTGCCAGCAAGCCGGGACAGGGATATTCTGAAGCTTTCTTT.

The chain couples TRBV28 to TRBJ1-3; D remains ambiguous. The CDR3 length is 11 residues. The germline CDR1 and CDR2 sequences are MDHEN and SYDVKM. Trimming shortened V by 5 bases and J by 11 bases, and 10 bases separated the two germline ends. The DNA for the CDR3 is TGTGCCAGCAGTCACTTATTCCCCATATATTTT. As protein: CASSHLFPIYF.

The chain carries TRBV10-2 and TRBJ2-7, with 7 positions matching TRBD2. The V gene's germline CDR1 is WSHSY and CDR2 SAAADI. The CDR3 has 15 amino acids. Unmatched junction bases numbered 14, after V lost 7 bases and J lost 5 bases. The CDR3 sequence: CASTLGGAGRDEQYF. DNA of the CDR3: TGCGCCAGCACCCTGGGCGGGGCGGGGAGGGACGAGCAGTACTTC.

The V and J genes are TRBV29-1 and TRBJ1-1; weak D call: TRBD1 (5 bases). Looked up from germline, CDR1 is SQVTM and CDR2 is ANQGSEA. V dropped 2 bases and J dropped 3 bases, with 7 bases sitting between them. This CDR3 contains 12 residues. Written as DNA, the CDR3 is TGCAGCGTTGAACTGACAGACACTGAAGCTTTCTTT. The encoded protein is CSVELTDTEAFF.

V usage is TRBV7-7 and J usage is TRBJ2-1, with 9 bases lining up with TRBD2. Germline-derived CDR1 and CDR2 are SSHAT and FNYEAQ (reference sequence). The CDR3 length is 15 residues. J lost 1 base, V lost 5 bases, and 3 bases had no gene match. DNA of the CDR3: TGTGCCAGCAGCCATAGCGGGAGTTCCTACAATGAGCAGTTCTTC. Translation gives CASSHSGSSYNEQFF.

This chain uses TRBV11-2 with TRBJ2-1; D might be TRBD2 (5 bases). V was cut by 5 bases and J by 13 bases, with 12 bases left in between. The germline CDR1 and CDR2 sequences are SGHAT and FQNNGV. The CDR3 spans 11 residues. The CDR3 region is CASSPFSEQFF. CDR3 DNA sequence: TGTGCCAGCAGCCCATTTAGCGAACAGTTCTTC.

This chain joins TRBV7-8 and TRBJ2-3, with 14 bases identical to TRBD2. Germline CDR1 is SGHVS and CDR2 is FQNEAQ. V dropped 5 bases and J dropped 7; count of bases not matched to a gene: 8. This CDR3 spans 16 amino acids. CDR3 amino acids: CASSAGTSGSAYTQYF. As DNA, the CDR3 is TGTGCCAGCAGCGCTGGGACTAGCGGGAGTGCCTATACGCAGTATTTT.

The rearrangement joins TRBV27 to TRBJ2-1, with 11 nucleotides matching TRBD2. CDR1 is MNHEY and CDR2 is SMNVEV in the germline V gene (reference sequence). This CDR3 has 16 amino acids. V lost 5 bases and J lost 6; bases outside the gene matches: 9. DNA for the CDR3: TGTGCCAGCAGTAAGACTGGACTAGCGGGTATCAATGAGCAGTTCTTC. It codes for CASSKTGLAGINEQFF.